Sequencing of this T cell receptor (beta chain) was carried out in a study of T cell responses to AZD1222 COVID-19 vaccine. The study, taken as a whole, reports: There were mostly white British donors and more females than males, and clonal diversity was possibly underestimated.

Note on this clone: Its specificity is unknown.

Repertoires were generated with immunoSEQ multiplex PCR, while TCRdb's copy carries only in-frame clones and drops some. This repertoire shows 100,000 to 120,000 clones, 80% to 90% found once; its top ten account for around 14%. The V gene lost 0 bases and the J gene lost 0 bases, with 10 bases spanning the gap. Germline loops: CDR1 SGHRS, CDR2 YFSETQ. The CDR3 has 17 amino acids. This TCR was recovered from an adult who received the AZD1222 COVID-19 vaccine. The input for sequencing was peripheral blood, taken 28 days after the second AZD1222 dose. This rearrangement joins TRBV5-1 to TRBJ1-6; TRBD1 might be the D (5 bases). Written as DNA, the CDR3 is TGCGCCAGCAGCTTGGTGGGGGGAAGCTCCTATAATTCACCCCTCCACTTT. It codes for CASSLVGGSSYNSPLHF. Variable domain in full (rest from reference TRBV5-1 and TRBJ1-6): KAGVTQTPRYLIKTRGQQVTLSCSPISGHRSVSWYQQTPGQGLQFLFEYFSETQRNKGNFPGRFSGRQFSNSRSEMNVSTLELGDSALYLCASSLVGGSSYNSPLHFGNGTRLTVT.